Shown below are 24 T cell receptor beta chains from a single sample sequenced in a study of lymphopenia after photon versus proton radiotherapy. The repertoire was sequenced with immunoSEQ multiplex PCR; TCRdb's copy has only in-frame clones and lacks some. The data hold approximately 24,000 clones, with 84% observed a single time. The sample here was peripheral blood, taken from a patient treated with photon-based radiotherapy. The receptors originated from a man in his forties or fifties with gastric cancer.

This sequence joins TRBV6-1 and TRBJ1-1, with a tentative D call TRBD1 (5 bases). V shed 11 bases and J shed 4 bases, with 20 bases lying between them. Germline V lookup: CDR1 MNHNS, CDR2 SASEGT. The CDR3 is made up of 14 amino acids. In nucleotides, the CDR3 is TGTGCCGGCCGAGGAGGGGCGGAGGTCACTGAAGCTTTCTTT. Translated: CAGRGGAEVTEAFF.

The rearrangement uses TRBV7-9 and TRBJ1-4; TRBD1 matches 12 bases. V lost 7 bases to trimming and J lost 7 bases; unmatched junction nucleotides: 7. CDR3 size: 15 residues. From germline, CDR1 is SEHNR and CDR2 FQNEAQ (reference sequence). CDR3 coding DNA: TGTGCCAGCACCAAGGGGGACAGGGGGCTTGAAAAACTGTTTTTT. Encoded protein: CASTKGDRGLEKLFF. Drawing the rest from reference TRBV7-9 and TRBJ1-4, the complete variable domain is DTGVSQNPRHKITKRGQNVTFRCDPISEHNRLYWYRQTLGQGPEFLTYFQNEAQLEKSRLLSDRFSAERPKGSFSTLEIQRTEQGDSAMYLCASTKGDRGLEKLFFGSGTQLSVL.

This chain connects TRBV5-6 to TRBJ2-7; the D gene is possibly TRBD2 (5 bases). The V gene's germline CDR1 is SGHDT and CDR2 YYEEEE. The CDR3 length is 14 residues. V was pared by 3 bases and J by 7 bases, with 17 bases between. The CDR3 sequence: CASSWGEGTGEQYF. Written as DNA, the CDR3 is TGTGCCAGCAGCTGGGGAGAGGGTACGGGTGAGCAGTACTTC.

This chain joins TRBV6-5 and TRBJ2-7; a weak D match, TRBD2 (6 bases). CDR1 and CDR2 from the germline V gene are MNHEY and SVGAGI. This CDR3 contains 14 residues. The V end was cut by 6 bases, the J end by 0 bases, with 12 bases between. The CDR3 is CASSYGGASYEQYF. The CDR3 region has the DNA TGTGCCAGCAGCTACGGAGGGGCCTCCTACGAGCAGTACTTC.

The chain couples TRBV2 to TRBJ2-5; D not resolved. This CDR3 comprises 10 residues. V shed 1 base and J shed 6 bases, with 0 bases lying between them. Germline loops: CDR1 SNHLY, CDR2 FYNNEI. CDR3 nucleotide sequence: TGTGCCAGCAGTGAAGAGACCCAGTACTTC. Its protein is CASSEETQYF.

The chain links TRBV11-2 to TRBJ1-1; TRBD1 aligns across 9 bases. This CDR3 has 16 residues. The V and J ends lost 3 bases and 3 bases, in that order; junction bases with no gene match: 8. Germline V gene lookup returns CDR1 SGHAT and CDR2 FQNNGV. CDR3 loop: CASSLPGTGTDTEAFF. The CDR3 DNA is TGTGCCAGCAGCTTGCCCGGGACAGGGACGGACACTGAAGCTTTCTTT. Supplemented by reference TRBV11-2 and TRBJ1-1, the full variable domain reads EAGVAQSPRYKIIEKRQSVAFWCNPISGHATLYWYQQILGQGPKLLIQFQNNGVVDDSQLPKDRFSAERLKGVDSTLKIQPAKLEDSAVYLCASSLPGTGTDTEAFFGQGTRLTVV.

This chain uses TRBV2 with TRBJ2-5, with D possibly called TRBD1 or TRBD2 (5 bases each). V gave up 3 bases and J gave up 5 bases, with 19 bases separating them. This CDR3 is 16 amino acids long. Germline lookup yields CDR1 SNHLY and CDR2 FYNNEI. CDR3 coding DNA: TGTGCCAGCAGTGAGGACACGAGGGTTTTGATCGAGACCCAGTACTTC. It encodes CASSEDTRVLIETQYF.

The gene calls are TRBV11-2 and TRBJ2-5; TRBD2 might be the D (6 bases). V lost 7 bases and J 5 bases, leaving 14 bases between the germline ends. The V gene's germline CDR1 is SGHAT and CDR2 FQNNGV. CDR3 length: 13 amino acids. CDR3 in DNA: TGTGCCAGCAACCGGGGGATAACTGAGACCCAGTACTTC. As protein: CASNRGITETQYF.

CDR3 residues: CASSDPEGVLGTEAFF. The CDR3 DNA sequence: TGTGCCAGCAGTGACCCTGAAGGGGTACTAGGCACTGAAGCTTTCTTT. The chain couples TRBV6-1 to TRBJ1-1; tentatively, D is TRBD1 (5 bases). In germline, CDR1 is MNHNS, CDR2 SASEGT. The CDR3 runs 16 residues. Trimming took 3 bases from V and 4 from J, leaving 18 bases between them.

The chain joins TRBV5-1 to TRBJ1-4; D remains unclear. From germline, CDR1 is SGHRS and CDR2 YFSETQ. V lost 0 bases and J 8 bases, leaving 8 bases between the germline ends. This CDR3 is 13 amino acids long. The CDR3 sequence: CASSLGRGEKLFF. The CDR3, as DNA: TGCGCCAGCAGCTTGGGCAGAGGAGAAAAACTGTTTTTT.

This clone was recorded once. Here the CDR3 reads CAISEYGRQEVTTQYF. The CDR3 DNA reads TGTGCCATCAGTGAGTACGGAAGACAGGAGGTGACTACGCAGTATTTT. The V call is TRBV10-3, the J call TRBJ2-3, with D perhaps TRBD1 (6 bases). Germline assignment: CDR1 ENHRY and CDR2 SYGVKD. V lost 1 base to trimming and J lost 8 bases, with 19 bases between them. The CDR3 is 16 residues long.

CDR3 in amino acids: CASSQEIRGHSPLHF. The CDR3 DNA reads TGTGCCAGCAGCCAGGAGATCAGGGGCCATTCACCCCTCCACTTT. The chain recombines TRBV14 with TRBJ1-6; perhaps TRBD1 as D (6 bases). CDR1 SGHDN and CDR2 FVKESK come from the germline V gene. Deletions cut 3 bases from V and 8 bases from J, with 14 bases between. There are 15 residues in the CDR3.

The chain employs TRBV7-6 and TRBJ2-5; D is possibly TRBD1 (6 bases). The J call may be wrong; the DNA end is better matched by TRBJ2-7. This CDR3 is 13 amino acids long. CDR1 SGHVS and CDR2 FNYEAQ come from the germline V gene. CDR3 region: CASSQARDTEQYF. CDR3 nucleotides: TGTGCCAGCAGCCAGGCCCGGGACACCGAGCAGTACTTC.

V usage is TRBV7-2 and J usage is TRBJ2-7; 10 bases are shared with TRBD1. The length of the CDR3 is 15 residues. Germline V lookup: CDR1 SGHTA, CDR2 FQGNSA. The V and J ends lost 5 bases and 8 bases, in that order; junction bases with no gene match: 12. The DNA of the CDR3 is TGTGCCAGCAGCCTGGACCGGGACAGGGGTCTACAGCAGTACTTC. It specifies CASSLDRDRGLQQYF.

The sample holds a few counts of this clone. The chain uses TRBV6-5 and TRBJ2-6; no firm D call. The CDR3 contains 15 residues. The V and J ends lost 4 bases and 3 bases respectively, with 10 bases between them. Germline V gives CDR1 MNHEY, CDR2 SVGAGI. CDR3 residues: CASSSALGGANVLTF. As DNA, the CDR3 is TGTGCCAGCAGTTCGGCCCTCGGTGGGGCCAACGTCCTGACTTTC.

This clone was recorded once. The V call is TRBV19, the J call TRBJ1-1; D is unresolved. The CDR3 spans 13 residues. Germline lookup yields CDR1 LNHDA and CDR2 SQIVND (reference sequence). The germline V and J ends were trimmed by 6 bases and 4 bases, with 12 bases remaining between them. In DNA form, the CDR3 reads TGTGCCAGTAGCGGGGATATAGGCACTGAAGCTTTCTTT. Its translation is CASSGDIGTEAFF.

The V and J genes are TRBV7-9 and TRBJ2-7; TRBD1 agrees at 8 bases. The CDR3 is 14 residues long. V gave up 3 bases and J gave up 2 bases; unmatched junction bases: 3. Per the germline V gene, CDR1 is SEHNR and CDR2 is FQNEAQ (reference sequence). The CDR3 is CASSFRDRPYEQYF. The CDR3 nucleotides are TGTGCCAGCAGCTTTAGGGACAGGCCCTACGAGCAGTACTTC.

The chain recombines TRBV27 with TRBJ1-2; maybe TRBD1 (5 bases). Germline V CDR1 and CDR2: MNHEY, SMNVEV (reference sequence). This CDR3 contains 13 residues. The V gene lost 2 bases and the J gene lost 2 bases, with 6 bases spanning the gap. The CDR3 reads CASSLPGNYGYTF. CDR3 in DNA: TGTGCCAGCAGTTTACCAGGGAACTATGGCTACACCTTC.

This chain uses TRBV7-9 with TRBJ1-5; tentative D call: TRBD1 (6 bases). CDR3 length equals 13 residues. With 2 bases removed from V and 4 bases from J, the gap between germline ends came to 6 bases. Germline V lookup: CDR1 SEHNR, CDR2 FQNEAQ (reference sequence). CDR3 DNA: TGTGCCAGCAGCTTAAGGGGGAATCAGCCCCAGCATTTT. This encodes CASSLRGNQPQHF.

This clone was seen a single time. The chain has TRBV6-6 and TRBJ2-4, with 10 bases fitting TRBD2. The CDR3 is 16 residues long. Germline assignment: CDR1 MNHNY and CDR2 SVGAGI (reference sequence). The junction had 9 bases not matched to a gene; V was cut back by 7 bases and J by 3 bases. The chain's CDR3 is CASKPAGGPSKNIQYF. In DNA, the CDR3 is TGTGCCAGCAAACCAGCGGGGGGGCCCAGCAAAAACATTCAGTACTTC.

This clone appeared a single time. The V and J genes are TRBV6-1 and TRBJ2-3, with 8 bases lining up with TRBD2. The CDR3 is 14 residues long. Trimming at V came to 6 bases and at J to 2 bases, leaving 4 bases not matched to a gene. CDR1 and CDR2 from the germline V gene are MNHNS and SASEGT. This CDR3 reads CASSPGGPTDTQYF. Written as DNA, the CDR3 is TGTGCCAGCAGCCCGGGGGGGCCCACAGATACGCAGTATTTT.

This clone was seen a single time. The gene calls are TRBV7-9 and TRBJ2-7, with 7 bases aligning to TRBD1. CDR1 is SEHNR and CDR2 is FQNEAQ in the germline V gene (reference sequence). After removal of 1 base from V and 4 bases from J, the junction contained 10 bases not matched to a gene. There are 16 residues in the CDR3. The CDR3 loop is CASSLEGQEPFYEQYF. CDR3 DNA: TGTGCCAGCAGCTTAGAAGGACAGGAGCCTTTTTACGAGCAGTACTTC.

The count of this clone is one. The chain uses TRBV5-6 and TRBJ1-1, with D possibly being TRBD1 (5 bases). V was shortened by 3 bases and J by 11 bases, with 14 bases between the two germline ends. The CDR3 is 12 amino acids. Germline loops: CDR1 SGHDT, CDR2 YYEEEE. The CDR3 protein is CASSWPGTEAFF. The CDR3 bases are TGTGCCAGCAGCTGGCCCGGGACGGAGGCTTTCTTT.

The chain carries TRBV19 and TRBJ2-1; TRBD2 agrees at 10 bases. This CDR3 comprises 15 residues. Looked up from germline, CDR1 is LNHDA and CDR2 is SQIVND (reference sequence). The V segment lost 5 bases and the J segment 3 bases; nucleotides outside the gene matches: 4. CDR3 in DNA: TGTGCCAGTAGTCTTAGCGGGGGGAACTACAATGAGCAGTTCTTC. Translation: CASSLSGGNYNEQFF.